This entry lists 10 T cell receptor beta chains sequenced from one sample in a study of immune evolution from preneoplasia to lung adenocarcinoma. Sequencing was performed with immunoSEQ multiplex PCR; in TCRdb, only in-frame clones are kept and a portion is missing. Counted here are tens of thousands of clones, just under 75% occurring once; the ten biggest clones make up about 5.8%. Sequencing input: FFPE invasive lung adenocarcinoma tissue. Receptors originate from a person in their 60s with invasive lung adenocarcinoma. Some clones in this sample may be carry-over from other donors' samples.

The chain joins TRBV12-5 to TRBJ2-7; D remains unclear. This CDR3 contains 13 residues. Germline-derived CDR1 and CDR2 are LGHNT and FRNRAP. V lost 2 bases, J lost 0 bases, and 5 bases lay in between. CDR3 protein: CASGLTASYEQYF. CDR3 bases: TGTGCTAGTGGTTTGACCGCCTCCTACGAGCAGTACTTC. Full variable domain (outside the CDR3, taken from reference TRBV12-5 and TRBJ2-7): DARVTQTPRHKVTEMGQEVTMRCQPILGHNTVFWYRQTMMQGLELLAYFRNRAPLDDSGMPKDRFSAEMPDATLATLKIQPSEPRDSAVYFCASGLTASYEQYFGPGTRLTVT.

The rearrangement links TRBV4-2 to TRBJ2-3; D unclear. Germline CDR1 and CDR2: LGHNA and YNFKEQ. CDR3 size: 13 residues. Trimming took 4 bases from V and 3 from J, leaving 8 bases between them. CDR3 in DNA: TGTGCCAGCAGCCGAGAACGAACAGATACGCAGTATTTT. Amino acids: CASSRERTDTQYF.

The J gene is TRBJ1-1, the V gene TRBV4-2, with D possibly matching TRBD1 (5 bases). V lost 0 bases to trimming and J lost 4 bases, with 9 bases between them. Germline CDR1 reads LGHNA; CDR2 reads YNFKEQ. This CDR3 contains 14 residues. CDR3 amino acids: CASSQETGATEAFF. The DNA of the CDR3 is TGTGCCAGCAGCCAAGAAACAGGTGCCACTGAAGCTTTCTTT.

V is TRBV7-9 and J is TRBJ2-1; D not resolved. CDR1 is SEHNR and CDR2 is FQNEAQ in the germline V gene (reference sequence). This CDR3 spans 13 amino acids. Trimming stripped 5 bases from V and 6 bases from J, with 11 bases between. CDR3 region: CASSLNPVNEQFF. The CDR3 nucleotides read TGTGCCAGCAGCCTAAACCCGGTCAATGAGCAGTTCTTC.

This sequence joins TRBV27 and TRBJ1-2; D call uncertain. The CDR3 is made up of 15 amino acids. Germline CDR1 reads MNHEY; CDR2 reads SMNVEV (reference sequence). The germline V and J ends were trimmed by 3 bases and 4 bases, with 15 bases remaining between them. The CDR3 nucleotides read TGTGCCAGCAGTTTCGATCCGGGCCGAGGCTATGGCTACACCTTC. The encoded protein is CASSFDPGRGYGYTF.

The rearrangement links TRBV7-3 to TRBJ2-7; 14 positions match TRBD2. V was pared by 6 bases and J by 3 bases, with 4 bases of the junction left unmatched. This CDR3 comprises 15 residues. In germline, CDR1 is SGHTA, CDR2 FQGTGA. CDR3 sequence reads: CASRAGTSGSYEQYF. DNA for the CDR3: TGTGCCAGCAGAGCGGGGACTAGCGGGAGCTACGAGCAGTACTTC.

The chain carries TRBV18 and TRBJ2-7; 8 nucleotides agree with TRBD1. The CDR3 runs to 15 residues. J lost 4 bases, V lost 4 bases, and 9 bases had no gene match. CDR1 is KGHSH and CDR2 is LQKENI in the germline V gene. For the CDR3, the DNA is TGTGCCAGCTCACTCGGAGGACAGGGTTCGTACGAGCAGTACTTC. Protein product: CASSLGGQGSYEQYF.

This clone was detected a few times. The V and J genes are TRBV29-1 and TRBJ2-1, with no clear D. This CDR3 spans 15 amino acids. Germline V gene data show CDR1 as SQVTM and CDR2 as ANQGSEA. The germline V and J ends were trimmed by 6 bases and 0 bases, with 15 bases remaining between them. The CDR3 loop reads CSVAFGFRSYNEQFF. CDR3 in DNA: TGCAGCGTGGCTTTTGGGTTCCGCTCCTACAATGAGCAGTTCTTC.

The gene calls are TRBV28 and TRBJ1-5; perhaps TRBD1 as D (5 bases). Germline V gives CDR1 MDHEN, CDR2 SYDVKM. The CDR3 length is 13 residues. Trimming took 5 bases from V and 4 from J, leaving 9 bases between them. CDR3: CASSAGGNQPQHF. DNA for the CDR3: TGTGCCAGCAGTGCCGGGGGGAATCAGCCCCAGCATTTT.

The V and J genes are TRBV5-6 and TRBJ2-2, with 9 positions matching TRBD1. Germline V CDR1 and CDR2: SGHDT, YYEEEE. This CDR3 contains 15 residues. V lost 4 bases to trimming and J lost 3 bases; unmatched junction nucleotides: 4. The CDR3 sequence is CASSLRDRDTGELFF. CDR3 bases: TGTGCCAGCAGCCTCCGGGACAGGGACACCGGGGAGCTGTTTTTT.